This T cell receptor (beta chain) emerged from a study of blood T cells in healthy people across ages (dated by TCRdb to about 2015). Regarding the study in general: In model experiments, template switching captured roughly one uniquely barcoded TCR beta cDNA molecule for every two T cells. Age-related changes in TCR beta repertoire diversity were measured in the study by deep sequencing normalized with unique cDNA molecular identifiers. Donors were grouped into four age groups: young (average roughly 17 years), middle-aged (around 39), aged (62) and long-lived (approximately 78). To avoid experimental bias, donors of different ages were randomly spread across the sequencing lanes. For two donors (one aged 18 to 30 and one aged 80 or older), the study analyzed two additional independent replicas of 1 million unique cDNA reads from the same blood draw.

Concerning this clonotype itself: What antigen it recognizes has not been identified. Per-base quality was not reported, and no clone a single base away is much larger than it.

Study-level results and caveats: Observed TCR beta diversity correlated strongly with the percentage of naive T cells measured by flow cytometry. Since profiling was done on bulk unsorted PBMCs, naive and antigen-experienced compartments could not be conclusively compared. The CMV infection status of donors was not known, potentially confounding age-related changes in expanded clonotypes. Compared with the aged group, more naive CD4+ T cells, fewer expanded clones and increased TCR diversity were shown by the long-lived group, suggesting age selection. As age increased, observed TCR beta diversity per million T cells dropped in a roughly linear way, and a significant reduction was already evident by age around 41. Estimates of total diversity based on one million sequenced T cells were regarded as lower bounds and as underestimates.

Libraries were made using 5' RACE. The sample was run on an Illumina HiSeq 2500. A second roughly 7 to 11 cycle PCR used a sample-barcoded 5' primer and a J-beta primer mix. A template-switch 5' adaptor carrying 12 random nucleotides introduced a unique molecular identifier onto each TCR beta cDNA molecule. Each sample yielded at least 3 million CDR3-containing paired-end reads. First-strand cDNA was synthesized from all RNA with the Mint cDNA synthesis kit, primed by a TRBC-specific oligonucleotide. Following uracil-DNA glycosylase treatment, all cDNA underwent a first 18-cycle PCR with the universal primers M1SS and BC2_uni_R. Per the authors' processing: For normalization, 1 million high-quality reads were randomly selected from each sample, with every read carrying a distinct molecular identifier. Reads with shared molecular identifiers were discarded instead of being binned into consensus sequences. CDR3 identification, clonotype clustering and error correction used MiTCR with a Q25 quality threshold and the strictest error-elimination algorithm. A nonparametric unseen species model with Euler transformation was used to estimate a lower bound on total TCR beta diversity. TCRdb reprocessing: public reads trimmed at Q25 with fastp, clones called with MiXCR, in-frame beta chains kept. A single entry per CDR3 protein holds the most common genes and DNA from its merged rows. TCRdb, rather than the study authors, made the V and J calls. This sample lists over 700,000 distinct CDR3 sequences; 50% to 65% were detected once. The ten largest clones represent about 38% of the sample.

Donors were a few dozen systemically healthy Caucasian individuals from Russia aged roughly 6 to 90 years. Each donor gave around 9 milliliters of peripheral blood, collected into EDTA-treated Vacutainer tubes. Ficoll-Paque density-gradient centrifugation was used to isolate PBMCs, with at least 6.5 million obtained per sample. Trizol reagent was used to extract total RNA from PBMCs, with at least 6 micrograms per sample. For every donor, an aliquot of PBMCs went through flow cytometry to measure the percentages of naive CD45RAhigh/CD27high T cells. Material: blood. This receptor was taken from a man aged 80 or over in good health.

CDR3 reads: CASTLLRHLAGGGGYNEQFF. The DNA sequence is given as TGTGCCAGCACCCTTTTGCGGCACCTAGCGGGAGGAGGAGGCTACAATGAGCAGTTCTTC. In this chain, TRBV28 is recombined with TRBJ2-1; 11 central bases correspond to TRBD2. CDR1 and CDR2, per the germline V gene, are MDHEN and SYDVKM. Including cysteine and phenylalanine, the CDR3 has 20 amino acids. The sequence is cut down to CDR3 DNA, 60 bases in frame from base 1. Trimming leaves V shorter by 7 bases and J shorter by 3 bases, with the junction holding 20 bases beyond the gene matches. Where the CDR3 stops, the reference TRBV28 and TRBJ2-1 genes take over; the full variable domain is DVKVTQSSRYLVKRTGEKVFLECVQDMDHENMFWYRQDPGLGLRLIYFSYDVKMKEKGDIPEGYSVSREKKERFSLILESASTNQTSMYLCASTLLRHLAGGGGYNEQFFGPGTRLTVL.